Listed here are 27 T cell receptor beta chains from one sample, sequenced in a study of beta chain features in type 1 diabetes. The investigators reverse transcribed all of the isolated RNA, so they sequenced expressed TCRB transcripts. Clones were sequenced by immunoSEQ multiplex PCR, and TCRdb holds only the in-frame ones, with some missing. The table includes around 250,000 clones, approximately 14% detected once. For these TCRs, the target antigens are not known. The study, taken as a whole, reports: When Type 1 diabetes patients were examined, their TCRB CDR3s proved moderately but significantly shorter in all four CD4+ subsets.

What was sequenced was naive CD4+ T cells from blood. The receptors derive from a man aged 30-40 years with type 1 diabetes.

This clone was seen a handful of times. The chain uses TRBV19 and TRBJ2-3; 9 nucleotides agree with TRBD2. V was pared by 5 bases and J by 1 base, with 4 bases of the junction left unmatched. The germline V gene has CDR1 LNHDA and CDR2 SQIVND (reference sequence). The CDR3 contains 15 residues. The CDR3 region is CASSQSSGGTDTQYF. CDR3 DNA sequence: TGTGCCAGTAGTCAGTCTAGCGGGGGCACAGATACGCAGTATTTT.

A few counts support this clone. The chain is built from TRBV7-9 and TRBJ2-7; TRBD1 aligns across 7 bases. The CDR3 consists of 14 residues. Trimming at V came to 4 bases and at J to 3 bases, leaving 6 bases not matched to a gene. From germline, CDR1 is SEHNR and CDR2 FQNEAQ (reference sequence). The CDR3 here is CASSSRTGFYEQYF. DNA for the CDR3: TGTGCCAGCAGCTCCAGGACAGGCTTCTACGAGCAGTACTTC.

There are a few counts of this clone. The rearrangement uses TRBV14 and TRBJ2-2; 7 nucleotides match TRBD2. With 1 base clipped from V and 3 bases from J, the junction kept 2 bases outside the gene matches. CDR1 and CDR2 (germline): SGHDN, FVKESK. This CDR3 region has 15 residues. For the CDR3, the DNA is TGTGCCAGCAGCCAAGGGGGACTACACACCGGGGAGCTGTTTTTT. Residues: CASSQGGLHTGELFF.

The J gene is TRBJ1-2, the V gene TRBV7-9; no firm D call. The V gene lost 3 bases and the J gene lost 10 bases, with 6 bases spanning the gap. Germline V CDR1 and CDR2: SEHNR, FQNEAQ (reference sequence). The CDR3 has 10 amino acids. The CDR3 bases are TGTGCCAGCAGCTTGTACTCCTACACCTTC. The encoded protein is CASSLYSYTF.

This clone has just a few counts. The chain links TRBV27 to TRBJ2-5; TRBD1 agrees at 10 bases. CDR3 length: 14 residues. J gave up 7 bases and V 6 bases, and 8 bases lay outside the gene matches. Germline V gene data show CDR1 as MNHEY and CDR2 as SMNVEV (reference sequence). The CDR3, as DNA: TGTGCCAGCAGACAGACAGGGGGCTGGGGGACCCAGTACTTC. Translated, it gives CASRQTGGWGTQYF.

This clone has only a few counts. This sequence joins TRBV29-1 and TRBJ1-2; 7 nucleotides match TRBD1. The germline CDR1 and CDR2 sequences are SQVTM and ANQGSEA. The CDR3 loop spans 11 amino acids. The V and J ends lost 7 bases and 6 bases, in that order; junction bases with no gene match: 5. The CDR3 here is CSARGSDGYTF. The CDR3 DNA reads as TGCAGCGCCAGGGGGAGTGATGGCTACACCTTC. The full variable domain, rest sourced from reference TRBV29-1 and TRBJ1-2, is SAVISQKPSRDICQRGTSLTIQCQVDSQVTMMFWYRQQPGQSLTLIATANQGSEATYESGFVIDKFPISRPNLTFSTLTVSNMSPEDSSIYLCSARGSDGYTFGSGTRLTVV.

The gene calls are TRBV9 and TRBJ1-5; no reliable D call. Trimming removed 4 bases at V and 9 bases at J, with 20 bases between. CDR3 length: 15 residues. Germline CDR1 and CDR2: SGDLS and YYNGEE. CDR3 sequence (DNA): TGTGCCAGCAGCTCCCAGGACGGCGCGGGAGCGCCCCAGCATTTT. Translation gives CASSSQDGAGAPQHF.

This chain connects TRBV30 to TRBJ1-3; TRBD1 agrees at 9 bases. CDR1 and CDR2 from the germline V gene are GTSNPN and SVGIG (reference sequence). Trimming removed 3 bases from V and 4 bases from J; junction bases left unmatched: 4. CDR3 length: 14 amino acids. The CDR3, as DNA: TGTGCCTGGAGACCGGGACAGGGAGGAAACACCATATATTTT. Its protein is CAWRPGQGGNTIYF.

Of note for this clone: At the DNA level, this CDR3 is encoded by other sequences in the same sample as well. This chain connects TRBV29-1 to TRBJ2-5; TRBD1 aligns across 10 bases. The V gene end was trimmed by 7 bases and the J gene end by 5 bases; junction bases not matched to a gene: 4. This CDR3 region has 12 residues. CDR1 SQVTM and CDR2 ANQGSEA come from the germline V gene. CDR3 sequence: CSGRTGGETQYF. The CDR3 nucleotides are TGCAGCGGTAGGACAGGGGGGGAGACCCAGTACTTC. The whole variable domain, remainder taken from reference TRBV29-1 and TRBJ2-5, is SAVISQKPSRDICQRGTSLTIQCQVDSQVTMMFWYRQQPGQSLTLIATANQGSEATYESGFVIDKFPISRPNLTFSTLTVSNMSPEDSSIYLCSGRTGGETQYFGPGTRLLVL.

This clone was recorded a few times. This chain connects TRBV7-2 to TRBJ2-5; a possible D gene is TRBD2 (6 bases). Germline values: CDR1 SGHTA, CDR2 FQGNSA. Trimming cost V 5 bases and J 7 bases, with 20 bases left between them. This CDR3 spans 15 amino acids. The CDR3 region has the DNA TGTGCCAGCAGCCCCTCGGGACTTTCGTGGGGGACCCAGTACTTC. It encodes CASSPSGLSWGTQYF.

CDR3 nucleotides: TGCAGTGGACTAGCGGGGGGGAGCGCCTACAATGAGCAGTTCTTC. Translating gives CSGLAGGSAYNEQFF. The chain recombines TRBV29-1 with TRBJ2-1; TRBD2 aligns across 15 bases. This CDR3 spans 15 amino acids. Germline V CDR1 and CDR2: SQVTM, ANQGSEA.

The sample holds a few counts of this clone. J is TRBJ2-7 and V is TRBV6-5, with D possibly matching TRBD2 (5 bases). The CDR3 consists of 13 residues. Germline V gene sequence: CDR1 MNHEY, CDR2 SVGAGI. V lost 2 bases and J 2 bases, leaving 7 bases between the germline ends. The CDR3 DNA reads TGTGCCAGCAGTTACGGGAGTACCTACGAGCAGTACTTC. Residues: CASSYGSTYEQYF.

The V and J genes are TRBV6-1 and TRBJ2-5; tentatively, D is TRBD2 (6 bases). CDR3 length: 14 amino acids. Germline CDR1 MNHNS, CDR2 SASEGT. The V end was cut by 7 bases, the J end by 1 base, with 13 bases between. In DNA, the CDR3 is TGTGCCAGCAACCACGGAGGGCCCCAAGAGACCCAGTACTTC. It codes for CASNHGGPQETQYF.

The V gene is TRBV9, the J gene TRBJ1-5; TRBD1 agrees at 9 bases. CDR1 SGDLS and CDR2 YYNGEE come from the germline V gene. Unmatched junction bases numbered 11, after V lost 4 bases and J lost 6 bases. The CDR3 is made up of 16 amino acids. CDR3 residues: CASSPGQTGGSQPQHF. The CDR3 coding sequence is TGTGCCAGCAGCCCCGGACAGACAGGGGGAAGTCAGCCCCAGCATTTT.

This clone was observed a few times. This chain joins TRBV29-1 and TRBJ2-2; D may be TRBD1 (5 bases). V lost 6 bases, J lost 3 bases, and 8 bases lay in between. Germline loops: CDR1 SQVTM, CDR2 ANQGSEA. There are 12 residues in the CDR3. The DNA of the CDR3 is TGCAGCGTGAGGACATACACCGGGGAGCTGTTTTTT. Translating gives CSVRTYTGELFF.

A few counts support this clone. The chain couples TRBV9 to TRBJ2-2, with D maybe TRBD2 (6 bases). The CDR3 is made up of 13 amino acids. Germline CDR1 is SGDLS and CDR2 is YYNGEE. Trimming took off 4 bases at V and 6 bases at J, with 10 bases between the two ends. This chain's CDR3 is CASSTREAGELFF. The CDR3 DNA sequence: TGTGCCAGCAGCACTAGGGAGGCCGGGGAGCTGTTTTTT. Supplemented by reference TRBV9 and TRBJ2-2, the full variable domain reads DSGVTQTPKHLITATGQRVTLRCSPRSGDLSVYWYQQSLDQGLQFLIQYYNGEERAKGNILERFSAQQFPDLHSELNLSSLELGDSALYFCASSTREAGELFFGEGSRLTVL.

The V and J genes are TRBV4-2 and TRBJ2-1; tentative D call: TRBD2 (5 bases). Trimming shortened V by 2 bases and J by 4 bases, and 18 bases separated the two germline ends. This CDR3 is 17 amino acids long. Germline assignment: CDR1 LGHNA and CDR2 YNFKEQ. The CDR3 here is CASSQRDDIAPYNEQFF. The CDR3 nucleotides read TGTGCCAGCAGCCAACGTGATGATATAGCGCCATACAATGAGCAGTTCTTC.

This clone appeared a few times. The V gene is TRBV11-2, the J gene TRBJ1-1; a weak D match, TRBD1 (6 bases). Germline V gives CDR1 SGHAT, CDR2 FQNNGV. The CDR3 loop spans 15 amino acids. Trimming left V 4 bases short and J 5 bases short, with 17 bases between. CDR3 DNA sequence: TGTGCCAGCAGCTGGGAGGGGGGAATGGGAACTGAAGCTTTCTTT. The encoded protein is CASSWEGGMGTEAFF. Drawing the rest from reference TRBV11-2 and TRBJ1-1, the complete variable domain is EAGVAQSPRYKIIEKRQSVAFWCNPISGHATLYWYQQILGQGPKLLIQFQNNGVVDDSQLPKDRFSAERLKGVDSTLKIQPAKLEDSAVYLCASSWEGGMGTEAFFGQGTRLTVV.

This clone was observed a few times. The genes are TRBV18 and TRBJ1-1, with D possibly TRBD1 on 5 matching bases. The CDR3 is 14 residues long. V lost 3 bases to trimming and J lost 1 base, with 9 bases between them. Germline V gene sequence: CDR1 KGHSH, CDR2 LQKENI. CDR3 DNA: TGTGCCAGCTCACCTGGCAGGGAGAACACTGAAGCTTTCTTT. Its translation is CASSPGRENTEAFF.

The J gene is TRBJ2-2, the V gene TRBV30, with D maybe TRBD2 (5 bases). Trimming left V 5 bases short and J 6 bases short, with 7 bases between. CDR1 is GTSNPN, CDR2 SVGIG, per germline (reference sequence). This CDR3 is 11 amino acids long. The CDR3 sequence is CAWGGAGELFF. In DNA form, the CDR3 reads TGTGCCTGGGGAGGAGCCGGGGAGCTGTTTTTT.

This clone was seen a handful of times. The rearrangement joins TRBV19 to TRBJ2-7; 14 positions match TRBD2. J gave up 6 bases and V 3 bases, and 4 bases lay outside the gene matches. This CDR3 region has 15 residues. Germline lookup yields CDR1 LNHDA and CDR2 SQIVND (reference sequence). CDR3 region: CASSMGLAGVSEQYF. CDR3 DNA: TGTGCCAGTAGTATGGGACTAGCGGGAGTCTCCGAGCAGTACTTC.

This clone was seen more than once but under ten times. The chain uses TRBV4-1 and TRBJ2-3; 7 bases map to TRBD1. The germline CDR1 and CDR2 sequences are MGHRA and YSYEKL. J lost 3 bases, V lost 3 bases, and 6 bases had no gene match. The CDR3 sequence is 15 residues long. The CDR3 sequence: CASSQTGMGTDTQYF. The CDR3 DNA reads as TGCGCCAGCAGCCAGACAGGGATGGGGACAGATACGCAGTATTTT.

This chain joins TRBV29-1 and TRBJ2-1; 11 bases align to TRBD2. CDR1 SQVTM and CDR2 ANQGSEA come from the germline V gene. This CDR3 spans 13 amino acids. Trimming took 6 bases from V and 5 from J; bases not matched to a gene: 3. CDR3 DNA: TGCAGCGTGGGACTAGCGGAAGACAATGAGCAGTTCTTC. This encodes CSVGLAEDNEQFF.

CDR3 residues: CASKGFSPSTDTQYF. CDR3 in DNA: TGTGCCAGCAAGGGGTTCAGCCCTAGCACAGATACGCAGTATTTT. The gene calls are TRBV2 and TRBJ2-3; D possibly corresponds to TRBD1 (5 bases). The length of the CDR3 is 15 residues. Per germline, CDR1 SNHLY and CDR2 FYNNEI. The V end lost 7 bases, the J end lost 0 bases, and 14 bases lay between the germline ends. Combining the CDR3 with reference TRBV2 and TRBJ2-3 gives the whole variable domain EPEVTQTPSHQVTQMGQEVILRCVPISNHLYFYWYRQILGQKVEFLVSFYNNEISEKSEIFDDQFSVERPDGSNFTLKIRSTKLEDSAMYFCASKGFSPSTDTQYFGPGTRLTVL.

On this clone itself: One end of the junction fails to match germline, which may point to a read error. The chain links TRBV4-1 to TRBJ2-7; TRBD2 might be the D (6 bases). The CDR3 contains 17 residues. CDR1 and CDR2 from the germline V gene are MGHRA and YSYEKL. The CDR3 coding sequence is TGCGCCAGCAGCCAAGCCGTCGGCGGGACGGACACCTACAAGCAGTACTTC. This translates into CASSQAVGGTDTYKQYF.

The gene calls are TRBV4-1 and TRBJ2-5; possible D gene TRBD2, 5 bases. Per germline, CDR1 MGHRA and CDR2 YSYEKL. V gave up 5 bases and J gave up 1 base, with 11 bases separating them. The CDR3 contains 14 residues. The chain's CDR3 is CASSDPGSQETQYF. CDR3 coding DNA: TGCGCCAGCAGCGACCCGGGATCCCAAGAGACCCAGTACTTC.

The V call is TRBV9, the J call TRBJ1-5; tentative D call: TRBD1 (6 bases). Germline values: CDR1 SGDLS, CDR2 YYNGEE. Trimming left V 3 bases short and J 4 bases short, with 14 bases between. There are 15 residues in the CDR3. The CDR3 protein is CASSAEGGANQPQHF. Here the CDR3 DNA reads TGTGCCAGCAGCGCCGAAGGGGGGGCAAATCAGCCCCAGCATTTT. Filled out from reference TRBV9 and TRBJ1-5, the complete variable domain reads DSGVTQTPKHLITATGQRVTLRCSPRSGDLSVYWYQQSLDQGLQFLIQYYNGEERAKGNILERFSAQQFPDLHSELNLSSLELGDSALYFCASSAEGGANQPQHFGDGTRLSIL.